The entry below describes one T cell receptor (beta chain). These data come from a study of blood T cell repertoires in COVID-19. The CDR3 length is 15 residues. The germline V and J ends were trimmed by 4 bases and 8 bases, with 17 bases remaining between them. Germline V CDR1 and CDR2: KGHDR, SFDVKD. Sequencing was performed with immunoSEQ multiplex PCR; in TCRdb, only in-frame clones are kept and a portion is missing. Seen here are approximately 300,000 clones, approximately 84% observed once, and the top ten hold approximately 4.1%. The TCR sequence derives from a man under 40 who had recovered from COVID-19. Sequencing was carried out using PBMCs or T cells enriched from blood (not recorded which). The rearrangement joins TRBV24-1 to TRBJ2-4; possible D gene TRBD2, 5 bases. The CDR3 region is CATSDPGWTGDIQYF. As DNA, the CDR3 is TGTGCCACCAGTGACCCGGGATGGACTGGGGACATTCAGTACTTC.